Below, 4 T cell receptor beta chains from the same sample are listed, as sequenced in a study of blood T cell repertoires in COVID-19. Clones were sequenced by immunoSEQ multiplex PCR, and TCRdb holds only the in-frame ones, with some missing. Here the sample spans tens of thousands of clones, approximately 78% being singletons. Sequencing was done on a sample of peripheral blood. The receptor set was obtained from a man aged 45-65 years with active or convalescent COVID-19.

The chain carries TRBV7-9 and TRBJ2-5, with a tentative D call TRBD2 (5 bases). Germline CDR1 SEHNR, CDR2 FQNEAQ (reference sequence). V was clipped by 1 base and J by 2 bases, with 11 bases between them. The CDR3 is 15 residues long. CDR3: CASSLGTWGQETQYF. Written as DNA, the CDR3 is TGTGCCAGCAGCTTAGGGACTTGGGGACAAGAGACCCAGTACTTC.

This clone was picked up one time. J is TRBJ2-4 and V is TRBV11-3; 12 bases are a match to TRBD2. CDR1 and CDR2 (germline): SGHNT, YENEEA. V trimming: 2 bases; J trimming: 3 bases; junction bases outside the gene matches: 5. The CDR3 covers 17 residues. Written as DNA, the CDR3 is TGTGCCAGCAGCTTAAGGCTAGCGGGGGGGCACAAAAACATTCAGTACTTC. Its translation: CASSLRLAGGHKNIQYF.

The chain recombines TRBV27 with TRBJ1-4; 7 nucleotides match TRBD1. The CDR3 is 15 residues long. Trimming at V came to 4 bases and at J to 4 bases, leaving 6 bases not matched to a gene. Germline CDR1 reads MNHEY; CDR2 reads SMNVEV (reference sequence). The CDR3 reads CASSSPGQINEKLFF. CDR3 nucleotides: TGTGCCAGCAGTTCTCCGGGACAGATTAATGAAAAACTGTTTTTT.

Written as DNA, the CDR3 is TGTGCCGAGGGAGGGACTGAAGCTTTCTTT. Translating it yields CAEGGTEAFF. V and J are TRBV2 and TRBJ1-1; D is unclear. Between the trimmed V and J ends, which lost 11 bases and 5 bases, there was a span of 9 bases. The CDR3 has 10 residues. Per the germline V gene, CDR1 is SNHLY and CDR2 is FYNNEI.